The 17 T cell receptor beta chains given below trace back to one sample, sequenced in a study of blood T cells in healthy people across ages. It was with a sample-barcoded 5' primer and a J-beta primer mix that a second PCR of about 7 to 12 cycles was run. TCRdb ran MiXCR on the 5' RACE reads and lists one entry per CDR3 protein. The sample has hundreds of thousands of distinct CDR3 sequences; more than 50% are singletons. The sequencing input was blood. Receptors originate from a man in his forties in good health.

This clonotype was seen a handful of times. The chain is built from TRBV4-1 and TRBJ2-7; D possibly matches TRBD1 or TRBD2 (5 bases each). Germline V gene data show CDR1 as MGHRA and CDR2 as YSYEKL. The CDR3 has 14 amino acids. The V end was cut by 4 bases, the J end by 2 bases, with 12 bases between. DNA for the CDR3: TGCGCCAGCAGCCCGGGGACCTATGCCTACGAGCAGTACTTC. The encoded protein is CASSPGTYAYEQYF.

This clonotype appeared a few times. V gene TRBV20-1 combines with J gene TRBJ1-4; perhaps TRBD1 as D (6 bases). The CDR3 contains 13 residues. V gave up 6 bases and J gave up 5 bases, with 13 bases separating them. The germline V gene encodes CDR1 DFQATT and CDR2 SNEGSKA (reference sequence). CDR3 nucleotides: TGCAGTGCCCTGGACAGTCTAAATGAAAAACTGTTTTTT. Protein: CSALDSLNEKLFF.

This clonotype was counted between two and nine times. V and J are TRBV29-1 and TRBJ1-2; TRBD1 is a possible D gene (6 bases). The germline CDR1 and CDR2 sequences are SQVTM and ANQGSEA. The CDR3 runs 11 residues. Trimming took off 5 bases at V and 7 bases at J, with 11 bases between the two ends. CDR3 in DNA: TGCAGCGTTTTGATGGGGGCTGGCTACACCTTC. Translating it yields CSVLMGAGYTF.

The chain links TRBV5-1 to TRBJ2-7; TRBD1 matches 9 bases. Near its end, the DNA agrees better with TRBJ2-5, so the J call may be wrong. The CDR3 has 14 amino acids. Germline V gene sequence: CDR1 SGHRS, CDR2 YFSETQ. This CDR3 reads CASSLRDRVQTQYF. The CDR3 DNA reads as TGCGCCAGCAGCTTGAGGGACAGGGTGCAGACCCAGTACTTC.

This clonotype was counted only a few times. V gene TRBV28 combines with J gene TRBJ2-7; D unclear. Germline V lookup: CDR1 MDHEN, CDR2 SYDVKM. This CDR3 spans 14 amino acids. V was pared by 5 bases and J by 0 bases, with 11 bases between. The DNA for the CDR3 is TGTGCCAGCAGTGCCCCGGGTAGCTCCTACGAGCAGTACTTC. Its translation is CASSAPGSSYEQYF.

In its sample, this clonotype was seen a few times. The chain has TRBV20-1 and TRBJ2-3; TRBD1 is a possible D gene (7 bases). V was clipped by 3 bases and J by 6 bases, with 16 bases between them. Germline lookup yields CDR1 DFQATT and CDR2 SNEGSKA (reference sequence). The CDR3 runs 14 residues. The CDR3 region is CSASMGRGEDTQYF. CDR3 coding DNA: TGCAGTGCTAGCATGGGCAGGGGGGAGGATACGCAGTATTTT.

The gene calls are TRBV2 and TRBJ2-4; TRBD1 matches 8 bases. The DNA end is more similar to TRBJ2-5, so the J call may be wrong. Looked up from germline, CDR1 is SNHLY and CDR2 is FYNNEI. CDR3 size: 12 residues. CDR3 loop: CATRTGQETQYF. The CDR3 bases are TGTGCCACCCGGACAGGGCAAGAGACCCAGTACTTC.

The V and J genes are TRBV28 and TRBJ2-4; 7 bases agree with TRBD1. The J call is uncertain, as TRBJ2-7 better fits the DNA end. CDR3 length: 16 amino acids. Germline values: CDR1 MDHEN, CDR2 SYDVKM. The CDR3 protein is CASSFARQGPPYEQYF. The DNA for the CDR3 is TGTGCCAGCAGTTTCGCGCGACAGGGCCCCCCCTACGAGCAGTACTTC.

This clonotype was found a few times. J is TRBJ2-1 and V is TRBV7-2; 8 bases line up with TRBD2. This CDR3 contains 15 residues. Trimming at V came to 3 bases and at J to 7 bases, leaving 8 bases not matched to a gene. CDR1 is SGHTA and CDR2 is FQGNSA in the germline V gene. This CDR3 reads CASSLGLVSQNEQFF. CDR3 coding DNA: TGTGCCAGCAGCTTGGGACTAGTCAGTCAAAATGAGCAGTTCTTC.

This chain connects TRBV6-1 to TRBJ2-2; unclear D gene. CDR1 MNHNS and CDR2 SASEGT come from the germline V gene. The CDR3 is made up of 13 amino acids. The ends were cut back, 8 bases at V and 4 bases at J, with 11 bases in the middle. The DNA of the CDR3 is TGTGCCAGCCCGCCTTTGGGCACCGGGGAGCTGTTTTTT. This sequence encodes CASPPLGTGELFF.

The chain combines TRBV10-3 with TRBJ1-2; no clear D. The CDR3 contains 16 residues. Germline CDR1 is ENHRY and CDR2 is SYGVKD. V was shortened by 3 bases and J by 3 bases, with 17 bases between the two germline ends. The CDR3 coding sequence is TGTGCCATCAGTGACCCTGCCTCGTTTGGGGACTATGGCTACACCTTC. Its protein product is CAISDPASFGDYGYTF.

The gene calls are TRBV7-2 and TRBJ2-7; D not certain. The V and J ends lost 8 bases and 2 bases respectively, with 16 bases between them. Germline V lookup: CDR1 SGHTA, CDR2 FQGNSA. CDR3 length: 14 amino acids. CDR3 sequence: CASGVVPGPYEQYF. In DNA, the CDR3 is TGTGCCAGCGGCGTAGTACCCGGCCCCTACGAGCAGTACTTC. The entire variable domain, with the rest obtained from reference TRBV7-2 and TRBJ2-7, is as follows: GAGVSQSPSNKVTEKGKDVELRCDPISGHTALYWYRQSLGQGLEFLIYFQGNSAPDKSGLPSDRFSAERTGGSVSTLTIQRTQQEDSAVYLCASGVVPGPYEQYFGPGTRLTVT.

The chain carries TRBV29-1 and TRBJ2-1; D call uncertain. This CDR3 contains 16 residues. Germline CDR1 is SQVTM and CDR2 is ANQGSEA. V was trimmed by 1 base and J by 2 bases, leaving 15 bases between them. The CDR3 region has the DNA TGCAGCGTTGAAGGCCGGGCACGGGTGGCCTACAATGAGCAGTTCTTC. Its translation: CSVEGRARVAYNEQFF.

This chain connects TRBV21-1 to TRBJ2-4; the D call in the table, TRBD2, was not verified against the DNA. TRBV21-1 is a pseudogene. The CDR3 sequence is 17 residues long. In nucleotides, the CDR3 is TGTGCCAGCAGCAAAGGGGGACTAGCGGGGGCCGGAAACATTCAGTACTTC. Protein sequence: CASSKGGLAGAGNIQYF.

The chain links TRBV12-5 to TRBJ2-3; TRBD1 aligns across 10 bases. J gave up 0 bases and V 1 base, and 1 base lay outside the gene matches. Per germline, CDR1 LGHNT and CDR2 FRNRAP. The CDR3 loop spans 16 amino acids. For the CDR3, the DNA is TGTGCTAGTGGTTTGGGACAGGGGGCAAGCACAGATACGCAGTATTTT. Amino acid sequence: CASGLGQGASTDTQYF.

This clonotype was seen a few times. The V gene is TRBV7-9, the J gene TRBJ2-5; a weak D match, TRBD1 (6 bases). Germline V gives CDR1 SEHNR, CDR2 FQNEAQ (reference sequence). The CDR3 length is 15 residues. Trimming cost V 5 bases and J 1 base, with 14 bases left between them. Written as DNA, the CDR3 is TGTGCCAGCAGCCCGACAGGAGGAGCCCAAGAGACCCAGTACTTC. Amino acid sequence: CASSPTGGAQETQYF.

This clonotype was observed a few times. V gene TRBV6-1 combines with J gene TRBJ2-5; D is tentatively TRBD1 or TRBD2 (5 bases each). Trimming pared 1 base from V and 11 bases from J, leaving 20 bases between. Germline V lookup: CDR1 MNHNS, CDR2 SASEGT. This CDR3 region has 15 residues. CDR3 region: CASSEEWDHTRSQYF. CDR3 coding DNA: TGTGCCAGCAGTGAAGAATGGGACCACACGAGAAGTCAGTACTTC.